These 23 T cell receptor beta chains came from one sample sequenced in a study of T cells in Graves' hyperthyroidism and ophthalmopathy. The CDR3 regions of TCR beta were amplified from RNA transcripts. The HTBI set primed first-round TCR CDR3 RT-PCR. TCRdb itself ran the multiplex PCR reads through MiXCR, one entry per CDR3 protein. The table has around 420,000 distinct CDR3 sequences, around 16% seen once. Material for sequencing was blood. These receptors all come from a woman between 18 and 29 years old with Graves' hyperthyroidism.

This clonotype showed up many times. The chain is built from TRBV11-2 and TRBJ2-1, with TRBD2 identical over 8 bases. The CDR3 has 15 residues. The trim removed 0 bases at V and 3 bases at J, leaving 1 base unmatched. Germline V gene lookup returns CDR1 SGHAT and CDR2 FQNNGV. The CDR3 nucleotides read TGTGCCAGCAGCTTAGACAGCGGGGGCTACAATGAGCAGTTCTTC. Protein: CASSLDSGGYNEQFF.

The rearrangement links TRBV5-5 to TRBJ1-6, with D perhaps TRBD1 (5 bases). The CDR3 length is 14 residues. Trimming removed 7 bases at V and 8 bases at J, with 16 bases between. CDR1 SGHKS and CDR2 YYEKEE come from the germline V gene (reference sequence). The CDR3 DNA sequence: TGTGCCAGCTTACCACGGGGGGGTGATTCACCCCTCCACTTT. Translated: CASLPRGGDSPLHF. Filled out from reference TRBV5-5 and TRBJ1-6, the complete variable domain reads DAGVTQSPTHLIKTRGQQVTLRCSPISGHKSVSWYQQVLGQGPQFIFQYYEKEERGRGNFPDRFSARQFPNYSSELNVNALLLGDSALYLCASLPRGGDSPLHFGNGTRLTVT.

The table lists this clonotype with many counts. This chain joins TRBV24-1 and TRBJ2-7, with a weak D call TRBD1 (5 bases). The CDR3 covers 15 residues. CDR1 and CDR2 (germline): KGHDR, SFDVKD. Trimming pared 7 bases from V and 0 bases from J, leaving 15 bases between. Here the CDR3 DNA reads TGTGCCACCAGCGACTCTTGGGGCAGCTCCTACGAGCAGTACTTC. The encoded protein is CATSDSWGSSYEQYF.

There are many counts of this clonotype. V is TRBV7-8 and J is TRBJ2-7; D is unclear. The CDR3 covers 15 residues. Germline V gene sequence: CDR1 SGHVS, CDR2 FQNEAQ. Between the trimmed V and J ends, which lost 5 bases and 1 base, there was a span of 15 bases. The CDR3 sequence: CASSPERWESYEQYF. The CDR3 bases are TGTGCCAGCAGCCCAGAGAGGTGGGAATCCTACGAGCAGTACTTC.

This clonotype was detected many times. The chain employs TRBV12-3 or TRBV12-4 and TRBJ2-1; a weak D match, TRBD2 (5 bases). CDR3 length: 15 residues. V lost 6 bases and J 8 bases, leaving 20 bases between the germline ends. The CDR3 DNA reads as TGTGCCAGCAGCCGAGGACTTGTCTGGGGTGATGAGCAGTTCTTC. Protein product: CASSRGLVWGDEQFF.

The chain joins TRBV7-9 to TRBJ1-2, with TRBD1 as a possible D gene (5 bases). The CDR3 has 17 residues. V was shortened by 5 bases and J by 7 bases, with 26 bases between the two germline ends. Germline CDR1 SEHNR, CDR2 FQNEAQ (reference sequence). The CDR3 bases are TGTGCCAGCAGCCACTTGGCCGAACGGGAAGGGACCTGTGGCTACACCTTC. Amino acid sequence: CASSHLAEREGTCGYTF.

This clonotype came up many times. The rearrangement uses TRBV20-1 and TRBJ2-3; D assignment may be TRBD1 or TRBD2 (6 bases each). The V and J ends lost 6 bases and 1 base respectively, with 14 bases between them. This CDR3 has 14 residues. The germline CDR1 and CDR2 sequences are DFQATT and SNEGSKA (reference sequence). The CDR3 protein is CSAPVEGGTDTQYF. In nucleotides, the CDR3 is TGCAGTGCCCCCGTGGAGGGGGGCACAGATACGCAGTATTTT.

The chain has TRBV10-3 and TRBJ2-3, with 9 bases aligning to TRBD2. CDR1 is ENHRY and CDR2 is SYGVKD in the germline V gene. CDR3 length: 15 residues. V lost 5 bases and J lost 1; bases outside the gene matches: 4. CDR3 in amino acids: CAISPTSGRTDTQYF. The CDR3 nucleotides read TGTGCCATCAGTCCGACTAGCGGTCGCACAGATACGCAGTATTTT.

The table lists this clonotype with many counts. The CDR3: CSAREGEQYF. CDR3 nucleotide sequence: TGCAGTGCGCGGGAGGGCGAGCAGTACTTC. The chain couples TRBV20-1 to TRBJ2-7; 9 bases align to TRBD2. The ends lost 6 bases at V and 6 bases at J; junction bases unmatched: 0. Germline CDR1 reads DFQATT; CDR2 reads SNEGSKA (reference sequence). The length of the CDR3 is 10 residues.

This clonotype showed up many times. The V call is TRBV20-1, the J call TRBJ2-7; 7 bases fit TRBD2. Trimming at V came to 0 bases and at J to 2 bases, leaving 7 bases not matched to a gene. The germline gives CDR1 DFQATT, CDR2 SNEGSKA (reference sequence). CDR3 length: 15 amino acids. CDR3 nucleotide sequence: TGCAGTGCTAGAGAGCTCCCGGGACTAACCTACGAGCAGTACTTC. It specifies CSARELPGLTYEQYF.

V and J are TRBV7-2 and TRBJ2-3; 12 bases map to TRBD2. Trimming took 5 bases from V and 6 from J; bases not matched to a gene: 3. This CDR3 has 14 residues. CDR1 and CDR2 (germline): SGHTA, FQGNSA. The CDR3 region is CASSRLAGEDTQYF. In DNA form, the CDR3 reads TGTGCCAGCAGCCGACTAGCGGGAGAGGATACGCAGTATTTT.

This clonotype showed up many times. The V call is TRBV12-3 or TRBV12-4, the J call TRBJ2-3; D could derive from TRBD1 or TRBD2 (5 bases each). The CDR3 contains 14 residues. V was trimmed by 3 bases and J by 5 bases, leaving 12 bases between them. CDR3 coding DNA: TGTGCCAGCAGTTTCACGGGGCGCAAAGATACGCAGTATTTT. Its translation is CASSFTGRKDTQYF.

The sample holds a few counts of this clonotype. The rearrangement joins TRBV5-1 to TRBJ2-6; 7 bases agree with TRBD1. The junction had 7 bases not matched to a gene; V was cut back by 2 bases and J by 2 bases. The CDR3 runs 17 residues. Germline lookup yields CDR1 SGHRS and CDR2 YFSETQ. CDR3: CASSFGTDLTGANVLTF. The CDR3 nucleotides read TGCGCCAGCAGCTTCGGGACAGACCTCACTGGGGCCAACGTCCTGACTTTC.

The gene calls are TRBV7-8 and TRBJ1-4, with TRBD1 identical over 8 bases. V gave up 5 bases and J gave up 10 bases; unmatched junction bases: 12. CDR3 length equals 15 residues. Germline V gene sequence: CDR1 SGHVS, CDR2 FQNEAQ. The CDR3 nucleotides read TGTGCCAGCAGCCCCAGCCAGGGGGCGCGTGGAAAACTGTTTTTT. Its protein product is CASSPSQGARGKLFF.

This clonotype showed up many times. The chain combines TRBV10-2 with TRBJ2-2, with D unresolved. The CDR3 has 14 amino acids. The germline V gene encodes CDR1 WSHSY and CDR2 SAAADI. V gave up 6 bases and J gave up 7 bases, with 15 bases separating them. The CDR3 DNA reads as TGCGCCAGCAGCCGAATGCAGCATGGCGGGGAGCTGTTTTTT. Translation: CASSRMQHGGELFF.

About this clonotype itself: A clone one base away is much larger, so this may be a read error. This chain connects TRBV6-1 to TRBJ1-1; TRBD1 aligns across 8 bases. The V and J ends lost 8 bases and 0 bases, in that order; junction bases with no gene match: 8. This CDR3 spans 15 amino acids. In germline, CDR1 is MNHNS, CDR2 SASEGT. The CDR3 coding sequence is TGTGCCAGCGGTCCGACAGGGGTTATGAACACTGAAGCTTTCTTT. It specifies CASGPTGVMNTEAFF.

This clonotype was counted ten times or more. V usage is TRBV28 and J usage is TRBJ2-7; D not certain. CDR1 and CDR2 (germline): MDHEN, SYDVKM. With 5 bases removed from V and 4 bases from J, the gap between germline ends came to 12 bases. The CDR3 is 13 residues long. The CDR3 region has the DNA TGTGCCAGCAGTCGGGCCTCTCCTTACGAGCAGTACTTC. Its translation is CASSRASPYEQYF.

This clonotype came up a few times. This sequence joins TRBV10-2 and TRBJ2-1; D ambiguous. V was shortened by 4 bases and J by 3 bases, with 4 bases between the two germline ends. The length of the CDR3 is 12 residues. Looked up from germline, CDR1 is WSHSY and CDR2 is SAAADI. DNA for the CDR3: TGCGCCAGCAGTGGGTACTACAATGAGCAGTTCTTC. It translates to CASSGYYNEQFF.

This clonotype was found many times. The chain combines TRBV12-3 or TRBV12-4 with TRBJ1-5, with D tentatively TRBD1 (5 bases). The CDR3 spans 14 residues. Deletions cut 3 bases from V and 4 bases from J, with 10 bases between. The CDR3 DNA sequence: TGTGCCAGCAGTTTTAGGACACTTAATCAGCCCCAGCATTTT. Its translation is CASSFRTLNQPQHF.

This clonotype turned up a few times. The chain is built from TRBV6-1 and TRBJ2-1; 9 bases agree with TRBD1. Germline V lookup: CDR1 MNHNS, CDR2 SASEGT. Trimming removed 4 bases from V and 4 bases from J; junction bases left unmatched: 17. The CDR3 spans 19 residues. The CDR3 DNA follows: TGTGCCAGCAGTGCGTTTATTCAACCCGGGACAGGGCGTTACAATGAGCAGTTCTTC. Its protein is CASSAFIQPGTGRYNEQFF.

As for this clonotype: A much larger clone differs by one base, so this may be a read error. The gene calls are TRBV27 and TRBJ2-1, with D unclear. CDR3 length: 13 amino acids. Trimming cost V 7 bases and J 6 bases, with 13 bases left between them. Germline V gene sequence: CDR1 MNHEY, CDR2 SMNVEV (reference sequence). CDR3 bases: TGTGCCAGCACGTTGGCAGGAAGCAATGAGCAGTTCTTC. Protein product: CASTLAGSNEQFF.

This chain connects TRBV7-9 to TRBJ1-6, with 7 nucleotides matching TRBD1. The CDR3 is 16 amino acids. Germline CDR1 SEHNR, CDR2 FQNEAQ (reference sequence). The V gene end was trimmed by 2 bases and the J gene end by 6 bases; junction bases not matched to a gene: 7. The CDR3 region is CASSLREGQANSPLHF. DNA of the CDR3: TGTGCCAGCAGCTTAAGGGAAGGACAGGCTAATTCACCCCTCCACTTT.

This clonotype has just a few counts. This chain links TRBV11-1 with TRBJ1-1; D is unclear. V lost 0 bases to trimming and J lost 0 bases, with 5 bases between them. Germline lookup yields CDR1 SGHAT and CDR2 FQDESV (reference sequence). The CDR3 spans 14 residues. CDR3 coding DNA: TGTGCCAGCAGCTTAGCCGACTTGAACACTGAAGCTTTCTTT. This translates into CASSLADLNTEAFF.